This T cell receptor (beta chain) was found in a study of cytomegalovirus exposure and HLA in healthy donors. Trimming cost V 1 base and J 6 bases, with 10 bases left between them. Germline V gene lookup returns CDR1 LGHNA and CDR2 YSLEER. There are 14 residues in the CDR3. This clone was counted between two and nine times. This PCR relied on a set of 60 Vbeta primers and 13 Jbeta primers. Assay used: immunoSEQ multiplex PCR; TCRdb lists only in-frame clones, some missing. The data show roughly 110,000 clones, around 85% seen once. Sequences were obtained from PBMCs. The chain has TRBV4-3 and TRBJ2-1; D gene unclear. This receptor was taken from a man in his sixties in good health and CMV-seronegative. The CDR3 spells CASSQGGSGNEQFF. The CDR3 DNA reads as TGCGCCAGCAGCCAAGGTGGATCGGGCAATGAGCAGTTCTTC.